This T cell receptor (beta chain) was retrieved from a study of technical replicates of blood from a few donors. V shed 5 bases and J 7 bases; nucleotides not matched to a gene: 10. The CDR3 sequence is 15 residues long. CDR1 and CDR2 from the germline V gene are SGHDT and YYEEEE. This clone was seen once. Method: immunoSEQ multiplex PCR; TCRdb's copy keeps in-frame clones and lacks some. The data contain fewer than 90,000 clones, 94% of them singletons. The source of this sequence is a human donor in good health. The gene calls are TRBV5-6 and TRBJ2-3, with 10 positions matching TRBD1. Sequencing input: T cells isolated from PBMCs. The CDR3 DNA reads TGTGCCAGCAGAAAACCGGGACAGGGGATGAATACGCAGTATTTT. Translation gives CASRKPGQGMNTQYF.